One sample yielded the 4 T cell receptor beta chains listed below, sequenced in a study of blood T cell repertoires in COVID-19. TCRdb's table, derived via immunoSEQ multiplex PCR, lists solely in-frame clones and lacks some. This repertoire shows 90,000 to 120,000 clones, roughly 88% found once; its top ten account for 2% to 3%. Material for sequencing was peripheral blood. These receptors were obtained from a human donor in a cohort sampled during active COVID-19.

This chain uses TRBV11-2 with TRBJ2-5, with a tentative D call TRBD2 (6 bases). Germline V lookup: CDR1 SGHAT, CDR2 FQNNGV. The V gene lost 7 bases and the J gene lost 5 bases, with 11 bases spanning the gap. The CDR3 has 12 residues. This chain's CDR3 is CASTPRGETQYF. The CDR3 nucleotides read TGTGCCAGCACCCCTCGGGGGGAGACCCAGTACTTC.

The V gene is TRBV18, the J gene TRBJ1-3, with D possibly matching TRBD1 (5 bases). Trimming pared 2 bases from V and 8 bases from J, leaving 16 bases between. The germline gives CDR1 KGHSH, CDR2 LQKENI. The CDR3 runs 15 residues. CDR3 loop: CASSPRADRGDTIYF. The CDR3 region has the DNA TGTGCCAGCTCACCAAGGGCAGACCGGGGGGACACCATATATTTT.

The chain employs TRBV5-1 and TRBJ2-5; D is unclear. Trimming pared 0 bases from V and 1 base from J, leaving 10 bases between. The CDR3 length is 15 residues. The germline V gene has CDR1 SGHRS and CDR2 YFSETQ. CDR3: CASSLVGPVQETQYF. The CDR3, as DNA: TGCGCCAGCAGCTTGGTCGGTCCGGTCCAAGAGACCCAGTACTTC. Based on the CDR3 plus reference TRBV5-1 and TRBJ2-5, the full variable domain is KAGVTQTPRYLIKTRGQQVTLSCSPISGHRSVSWYQQTPGQGLQFLFEYFSETQRNKGNFPGRFSGRQFSNSRSEMNVSTLELGDSALYLCASSLVGPVQETQYFGPGTRLLVL.

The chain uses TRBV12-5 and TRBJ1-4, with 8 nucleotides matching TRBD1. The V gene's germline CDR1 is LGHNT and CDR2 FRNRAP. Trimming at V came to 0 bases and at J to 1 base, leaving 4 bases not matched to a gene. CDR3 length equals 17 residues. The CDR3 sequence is CASGLVTTGGTNEKLFF. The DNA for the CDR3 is TGTGCTAGTGGTTTGGTGACCACAGGGGGAACTAATGAAAAACTGTTTTTT.